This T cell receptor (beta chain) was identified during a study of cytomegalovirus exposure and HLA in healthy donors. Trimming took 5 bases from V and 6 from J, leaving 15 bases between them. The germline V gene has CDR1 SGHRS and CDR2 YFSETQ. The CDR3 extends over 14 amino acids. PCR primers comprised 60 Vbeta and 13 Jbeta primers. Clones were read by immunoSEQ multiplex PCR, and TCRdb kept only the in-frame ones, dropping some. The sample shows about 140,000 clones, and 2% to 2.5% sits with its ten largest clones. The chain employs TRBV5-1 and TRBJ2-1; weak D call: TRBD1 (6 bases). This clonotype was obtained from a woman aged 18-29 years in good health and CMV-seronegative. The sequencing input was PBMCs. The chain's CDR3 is CASREQGSPNEQFF. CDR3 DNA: TGCGCCAGCAGAGAACAGGGAAGCCCCAATGAGCAGTTCTTC.